These 8 T cell receptor beta chains were all obtained from the same sample, sequenced in a study of identical twins. Via MiXCR, TCRdb re-called the 5' RACE reads, giving one row per CDR3 protein. The sample shows 460,000 or so distinct CDR3 sequences, 13% to 15% of them seen only once. These same records also appear under a second study, on yellow fever vaccine responses in identical twins.

The sequencing input was CD4+ T cells sorted from blood. The source is a woman under 30 in good health.

This clonotype was found a few times. The chain employs TRBV20-1 and TRBJ2-5; D is tentatively TRBD1 or TRBD2 (5 bases each). Germline values: CDR1 DFQATT, CDR2 SNEGSKA (reference sequence). V was cut by 2 bases and J by 2 bases, with 15 bases left in between. The CDR3 contains 15 residues. CDR3 DNA: TGCAGTGCTAGACCTTCGGGCAGGGAGCAAGAGACCCAGTACTTC. Encoded protein: CSARPSGREQETQYF.

The J gene is TRBJ2-1, the V gene TRBV3-1; TRBD1 is a possible D gene (5 bases). Trimming stripped 4 bases from V and 0 bases from J, with 13 bases between. The CDR3 sequence is 16 residues long. CDR1 LGHDT and CDR2 YNNKEL come from the germline V gene (reference sequence). The CDR3 protein is CASSRDRRRSYNEQFF. CDR3 bases: TGTGCCAGCAGCCGAGACAGACGCCGCTCCTACAATGAGCAGTTCTTC.

The sample holds a few counts of this clonotype. V is TRBV25-1 and J is TRBJ2-6, with 8 bases fitting TRBD1. V lost 6 bases, J lost 0 bases, and 4 bases stayed unmatched. The germline V gene has CDR1 MGHDK and CDR2 SYGVNS. This CDR3 comprises 16 residues. The CDR3 loop is CASRQGDLSGANVLTF. DNA of the CDR3: TGTGCCAGCAGACAGGGGGATCTCTCTGGGGCCAACGTCCTGACTTTC.

This clonotype was counted ten times or more. This chain connects TRBV20-1 to TRBJ2-3; TRBD2 agrees at 8 bases. CDR1 and CDR2 from the germline V gene are DFQATT and SNEGSKA (reference sequence). This CDR3 contains 14 residues. V trimming: 2 bases; J trimming: 0 bases; junction bases outside the gene matches: 1. Here the CDR3 reads CSARKRGSTDTQYF. The CDR3 DNA follows: TGCAGTGCTAGAAAGCGGGGGAGCACAGATACGCAGTATTTT.

V gene TRBV3-1 combines with J gene TRBJ1-2; TRBD1 agrees at 7 bases. The CDR3 loop spans 17 amino acids. V gave up 0 bases and J gave up 4 bases; unmatched junction bases: 11. Germline V gives CDR1 LGHDT, CDR2 YNNKEL (reference sequence). The CDR3 loop reads CASSQDRRTGRGYGYTF. The CDR3 nucleotides read TGTGCCAGCAGCCAAGATCGGAGGACAGGACGAGGCTATGGCTACACCTTC.

This clonotype has just a few counts. The chain uses TRBV4-2 and TRBJ2-2, with D uncertain. This CDR3 contains 14 residues. The germline V gene encodes CDR1 LGHNA and CDR2 YNFKEQ. V lost 1 base, J lost 6 bases, and 9 bases lay in between. The CDR3 sequence is CASSQGLDAGELFF. CDR3 coding DNA: TGTGCCAGCAGCCAAGGTCTTGACGCCGGGGAGCTGTTTTTT.

The table lists this clonotype with many counts. The rearrangement links TRBV7-9 to TRBJ2-3; 8 nucleotides agree with TRBD2. Germline V CDR1 and CDR2: SEHNR, FQNEAQ (reference sequence). The J segment lost 1 base and the V segment lost 2 bases, leaving 2 bases of the junction unmatched. This CDR3 comprises 15 residues. DNA of the CDR3: TGTGCCAGCAGCTTACCGGGACTAGGCACAGATACGCAGTATTTT. It codes for CASSLPGLGTDTQYF.

The rearrangement uses TRBV15 and TRBJ2-2; D tentatively reads TRBD1 or TRBD2 (5 bases each). The V and J ends lost 2 bases and 6 bases respectively, with 7 bases between them. Germline V gives CDR1 LNHNV, CDR2 YYDKDF (reference sequence). The CDR3 has 13 amino acids. The CDR3 bases are TGTGCCACCAGCAGACAGGGAGCCGGGGAGCTGTTTTTT. Amino acids: CATSRQGAGELFF. The whole variable domain, remainder taken from reference TRBV15 and TRBJ2-2, is DAMVIQNPRYQVTQFGKPVTLSCSQTLNHNVMYWYQQKSSQAPKLLFHYYDKDFNNEADTPDNFQSRRPNTSFCFLDIRSPGLGDTAMYLCATSRQGAGELFFGEGSRLTVL.